This T cell receptor beta chain came from a study of breast tumors, draining lymph nodes, adjacent tissues. TCRdb fed the multiplex PCR reads into MiXCR, producing one record per CDR3 protein. The sample shows over 200,000 distinct CDR3 sequences, around 34% of them seen only once. Study results and caveats: Data fit most tumor T cells coming from lymph node, expanding in tumor. Compared with basal-like, luminal-like tumors shared significantly more repertoire with nontumor tissue. The lymph node origin of tumor T cells was framed as consistent with a hypothesis, not demonstrated.

J gave up 4 bases and V 0 bases, and 10 bases lay outside the gene matches. CDR3 length: 20 residues. Germline-derived CDR1 and CDR2 are SGHVS and FNYEAQ. The lymph nodes were axillary draining lymph nodes from breast cancer patients. This clonotype appeared many times. Its antigen is not identified. The sequence was collected from a female donor with breast cancer. Some clones in this sample may be carry-over from other donors' samples. The chain recombines TRBV7-6 with TRBJ2-3, with 16 nucleotides matching TRBD2. Source material: axillary lymph node tissue. The DNA for the CDR3 is TGTGCCAGCAGCTTAGCGGGACTAGCGGGAGGGCTGAGGGCTGCAGATACGCAGTATTTT. Protein: CASSLAGLAGGLRAADTQYF.